A single sample is the source of the 26 T cell receptor beta chains below, sequenced in a study of tumor-infiltrating lymphocytes in primary liver carcinoma. Scientists recovered RNA and DNA together from roughly 20-30 mg of unsorted bulk tissue. A primer matching the constant region was used to make TCR beta cDNA from 500 ng of total RNA. Three rounds of nested multiplex PCR with slightly modified ARM-PCR produced TCR beta libraries. It was with TRBV1-TRBV30 forward primers and a C-beta reverse primer that the first two PCR rounds were run, at roughly 9 cycles each. TCRdb recomputed calls from the multiplex PCR reads with MiXCR, one row per CDR3 protein. This sample has under 200,000 distinct CDR3 sequences; around 85% occur once, and the top ten carry around 18%. Input material: tumor tissue from primary liver carcinoma. Every receptor here comes from a man aged 40-49 years with primary liver carcinoma and hepatitis B virus infection.

The J gene is TRBJ1-1, the V gene TRBV6-6; TRBD1 agrees at 8 bases. V was pared by 5 bases and J by 9 bases, with 11 bases of the junction left unmatched. The germline gives CDR1 MNHNY, CDR2 SVGAGI (reference sequence). This CDR3 contains 14 residues. The CDR3 loop reads CASSVTGVRTQAFF. CDR3 DNA sequence: TGTGCCAGCAGTGTGACAGGGGTAAGAACTCAAGCTTTCTTT.

As concerns this clonotype: One junction end disagrees with the germline gene, perhaps due to a read error. This chain uses TRBV10-3 with TRBJ2-1; D is perhaps TRBD1 (6 bases). Matching the DNA end better, TRBJ2-5 makes the J call doubtful. The CDR3 length is 13 residues. Germline V gene lookup returns CDR1 ENHRY and CDR2 SYGVKD. The CDR3 here is CATRHGTMEIQYF. CDR3 coding DNA: TGTGCCACACGACATGGGACAATGGAGATCCAGTACTTC.

The chain employs TRBV6-2 or TRBV6-3 and TRBJ2-7; D is unresolved. The CDR3 covers 11 residues. Trimming took off 10 bases at V and 4 bases at J, with 11 bases between the two ends. Germline assignment: CDR1 MNHEY and CDR2 SVGEGT. In DNA, the CDR3 is TGTGCCATCAGCTACGGTTACGAGCAGTACTTC. This translates into CAISYGYEQYF.

Worth noting for this clonotype: Relative to the germline gene, one junction end is altered; a read error may explain this. The genes are TRBV6-2 or TRBV6-3 and TRBJ2-1; TRBD1 aligns across 10 bases. Germline V gene data show CDR1 as MNHEY and CDR2 as SVGEGT. CDR3 length: 14 residues. CDR3 amino acids: CPSKGTGDPNEQFF. Written as DNA, the CDR3 is TGTCCCAGCAAAGGGACAGGGGATCCCAATGAACAGTTCTTC.

Note on this clonotype: An end of the junction does not agree with germline; a read error may underlie this. V usage is TRBV29-1 and J usage is TRBJ2-7; TRBD1 matches 7 bases. This CDR3 spans 14 amino acids. The germline V gene has CDR1 SQVTM and CDR2 ANQGSEA. CDR3 bases: TGTAGCGCCCAAGAAGGGGGCCGCTCCTACGAGCAGTACTTC. It codes for CSAQEGGRSYEQYF.

About this clonotype itself: This may be a read error, as it is one base from a much larger clone. The rearrangement joins TRBV12-3 or TRBV12-4 to TRBJ2-2; 11 bases are a match to TRBD2. This CDR3 spans 16 amino acids. CDR3 loop: CATSMTSGTNTGELVF. CDR3 bases: TGTGCCACATCCATGACTAGCGGGACGAACACCGGGGAGCTGGTTTTT.

This chain connects TRBV9 to TRBJ2-3, with D tentatively TRBD1 (5 bases). Judging by the DNA end, TRBJ1-5 fits better; the J call may be wrong. CDR1 SGDLS and CDR2 YYNGEE come from the germline V gene. The CDR3 loop spans 15 amino acids. The CDR3 nucleotides are TGTGCCAGCAGCGCTCCAGGATTCGGACAAGATACGCAGCATTTT. Its translation: CASSAPGFGQDTQHF.

To note about this clonotype: The CDR3 does not end in the conserved phenylalanine or tryptophan, so this is likely a read error. The chain recombines TRBV11-2 with TRBJ2-1; 12 positions agree with TRBD2. From germline, CDR1 is SGHAT and CDR2 FQNNGV. V trimming: 6 bases; J trimming: 5 bases; junction bases outside the gene matches: 5. The CDR3 length is 15 residues. Here the CDR3 reads CASSQTSGSNNEQFY. In DNA, the CDR3 is TGTGCCAGCAGTCAGACTAGCGGGAGCAACAATGAGCAGTTCTAT.

The chain couples TRBV14 to TRBJ2-1; 8 bases are a match to TRBD2. Germline loops: CDR1 SGHDN, CDR2 FVKESK. This CDR3 contains 16 residues. V shed 6 bases, J shed 16 bases, and the junction held 23 bases outside the gene matches. The CDR3: CASSHVAGWVNNERFF. The CDR3 DNA is TGTGCCAGCAGTCACGTAGCGGGATGGGTAAACAATGAGCGATTCTTC.

To note about this clonotype: A junction boundary mismatches the germline segment, possibly from a read error. This sequence joins TRBV29-1 and TRBJ2-3, with D perhaps given as TRBD1 or TRBD2 (5 bases each). In germline, CDR1 is SQVTM, CDR2 ANQGSEA. This CDR3 region has 14 residues. In DNA form, the CDR3 reads TGCAGCGTTGACAGGACGGCCATGGGGGATACGCATTTTTTT. This encodes CSVDRTAMGDTHFF.

The chain recombines TRBV28 with TRBJ2-6, with no clear D. The CDR3 length is 14 residues. Germline assignment: CDR1 MDHEN and CDR2 SYDVKM. Trimming took 3 bases from V and 2 from J, leaving 5 bases between them. The CDR3 DNA sequence: TGTGCCAGCAGTTTCCCCGCTGGGGCCAACGTCCTGACTTTC. This sequence encodes CASSFPAGANVLTF.

Regarding this clonotype: At one boundary the junction diverges from the germline segment, which might be a read error. The chain carries TRBV11-3 and TRBJ1-2; TRBD1 matches at 7 bases. CDR1 SGHNT and CDR2 YENEEA come from the germline V gene. This CDR3 is 17 amino acids long. Here the CDR3 reads CASSPTGQSSSHSDYSF. The DNA for the CDR3 is TGTGCCAGCAGCCCAACGGGACAGTCCTCATCTCACTCCGACTACTCCTTC. Full variable domain (remainder filled in from reference TRBV11-3 and TRBJ1-2): EAGVVQSPRYKIIEKKQPVAFWCNPISGHNTLYWYLQNLGQGPELLIRYENEEAVDDSQLPKDRFSAERLKGVDSTLKIQPAELGDSAVYLCASSPTGQSSSHSDYSFGSGTRLTVV.

Note on this clonotype: Compared with germline, one end of the junction differs, possibly owing to a read error. The chain joins TRBV12-3 or TRBV12-4 to TRBJ2-3; TRBD2 matches 7 bases. There are 14 residues in the CDR3. CDR3 sequence reads: CASSLGGTPDTHYF. CDR3 DNA sequence: TGTGCGAGCAGTTTGGGGGGGACTCCAGATACGCACTATTTT.

With respect to this clonotype: Its ends do not fully match the called genes, so a read error is possible. The chain couples TRBV11-1 to TRBJ1-2; D remains unclear. The germline V gene has CDR1 SGHAT and CDR2 FQDESV (reference sequence). This CDR3 is built from 14 residues. CDR3 nucleotides: TGTGCCAGCAGCTTTGCGCACCAAGGCGGAGGCTACACGTTC. Its protein is CASSFAHQGGGYTF.

Turning to this clonotype: The conserved closing phenylalanine or tryptophan is absent in this CDR3, likely reflecting a read error. The CDR3 nucleotides are TGCGCCAGCAGCTTGGGGTTCCTAGCGGAGACAGATACGCAGTATTCT. Its protein product is CASSLGFLAETDTQYS. The rearrangement links TRBV5-1 to TRBJ2-3; 7 bases align to TRBD2. Germline V lookup: CDR1 SGHRS, CDR2 YFSETQ. The J segment lost 3 bases and the V segment lost 0 bases, leaving 7 bases of the junction unmatched. The CDR3 has 16 amino acids.

Comments on this clonotype: Because the CDR3 is missing its conserved closing phenylalanine or tryptophan, this is likely a read error. The V gene is TRBV6-2 or TRBV6-3, the J gene TRBJ2-3; D unresolved. Per germline, CDR1 MNHEY and CDR2 SVGEGT. The CDR3 covers 12 residues. CDR3 sequence reads: CASSFSTDAQYC. The CDR3 coding sequence is TGTGCCAGCAGTTTTAGCACAGATGCGCAGTATTGT.

In regard to this clonotype: At one end the junction does not follow the germline gene, possibly because of a read error. CDR3 in DNA: TGCAGCGTTTGGACTTGCGGGAATTGGGCAGAGACCCAGTATTTC. Protein: CSVWTCGNWAETQYF. This chain links TRBV29-1 with TRBJ2-5; perhaps TRBD2 as D (6 bases). Per germline, CDR1 SQVTM and CDR2 ANQGSEA. The CDR3 consists of 15 residues. Looking up the rest from reference TRBV29-1 and TRBJ2-5 gives the full variable domain: SAVISQKPSRDICQRGTSLTIQCQVDSQVTMMFWYRQQPGQSLTLIATANQGSEATYESGFVIDKFPISRPNLTFSTLTVSNMSPEDSSIYLCSVWTCGNWAETQYFGPGTRLLVL.

On this clonotype: At one of its ends the junction is not consistent with the germline gene, which may arise from a read error. The V call is TRBV11-3, the J call TRBJ2-1; possible D gene TRBD2, 5 bases. Germline lookup yields CDR1 SGHNT and CDR2 YENEEA. The CDR3 is 12 residues long. CDR3 nucleotides: TGTGCCGGCAGTTTAAATGCCAATGAGCGGTTTTTC. It yields the protein CAGSLNANERFF.

Concerning this clonotype itself: The CDR3 carries no conserved terminal phenylalanine or tryptophan, so it likely arises from a read error. The V and J genes are TRBV29-1 and TRBJ2-5; D is perhaps TRBD1 (6 bases). The CDR3 has 13 amino acids. Trimming cost V 8 bases and J 2 bases, with 15 bases left between them. CDR1 SQVTM and CDR2 ANQGSEA come from the germline V gene. The CDR3 region has the DNA TGCAGCACTACGTGGGACACGCAAGAGACCCAGTACTCC. Protein product: CSTTWDTQETQYS.

A word on this clonotype: Just one base apart from a much larger clone, this may be a read error. The chain has TRBV19 and TRBJ1-5; D is possibly TRBD1 (5 bases). TRBJ2-3 matches the DNA end more closely, so the J call is doubtful. CDR1 LNHDA and CDR2 SQIVND come from the germline V gene (reference sequence). CDR3 length: 15 amino acids. Written as DNA, the CDR3 is TGTGCCAGTAGTATAACAGGAACTTTCAATCAGCCCCAGTATTTT. This codes for CASSITGTFNQPQYF.

A note on this clonotype: An end of the junction does not agree with germline; a read error may underlie this. The rearrangement links TRBV4-2 to TRBJ2-1; D call uncertain. Germline V gives CDR1 LGHNA, CDR2 YNFKEQ. The CDR3 consists of 15 residues. For the CDR3, the DNA is TGTGTCAGCAGCCATTGGCTAGGTACCTACAATGAGCAGTTCTTC. The encoded protein is CVSSHWLGTYNEQFF.

Remarks on this clonotype: Its ends do not fully match the called genes, so a read error is possible. J is TRBJ2-3 and V is TRBV6-5; 8 positions agree with TRBD1. CDR3 length equals 14 residues. Looked up from germline, CDR1 is MNHEY and CDR2 is SVGAGI. The DNA for the CDR3 is TGTGCCAGCAGCTCTACAGGGGGTGGAGATATGCAGTATTTT. It encodes CASSSTGGGDMQYF.

In the case of this clonotype: This could be a read error, since a much larger clone is one nucleotide away. The chain uses TRBV13 and TRBJ2-1; D is unclear. Germline CDR1 and CDR2: PRHDT and FYEKMQ (reference sequence). The CDR3 covers 14 residues. V was shortened by 5 bases and J by 8 bases, with 16 bases between the two germline ends. CDR3 sequence (DNA): TGTGCCAGCAGCCTCTCGAGGAGCTTCGATGAGCAGTTCTTC. Translating gives CASSLSRSFDEQFF.

Notes on this clonotype: Given a much more abundant clone one base away, this may be a read error. The genes are TRBV28 and TRBJ1-4, with TRBD1 matching 8 bases. Trimming at V came to 7 bases and at J to 6 bases, leaving 7 bases not matched to a gene. The CDR3 is made up of 14 amino acids. CDR1 MDHEN and CDR2 SYDVKM come from the germline V gene. The CDR3 coding sequence is TGTGCCAGCATCCATACAGGGGGGCATGAAAAACTGTTTTTT. Its protein product is CASIHTGGHEKLFF. The full variable domain, completed using reference TRBV28 and TRBJ1-4, is DVKVTQSSRYLVKRTGEKVFLECVQDMDHENMFWYRQDPGLGLRLIYFSYDVKMKEKGDIPEGYSVSREKKERFSLILESASTNQTSMYLCASIHTGGHEKLFFGSGTQLSVL.

As for this clonotype: As the CDR3 is not closed by the conserved phenylalanine or tryptophan, this likely results from a read error. This chain joins TRBV6-1 and TRBJ1-5, with 7 nucleotides matching TRBD1. The CDR3 covers 16 residues. In germline, CDR1 is MNHNS, CDR2 SASEGT. DNA of the CDR3: TGTGCCAGCAGTGGGCGACAGGGAATTAGCAATCAGTCCCAGCATCTT. Protein sequence: CASSGRQGISNQSQHL.

In this sample, this clonotype turned up once. The rearrangement links TRBV12-3 or TRBV12-4 to TRBJ2-1; 9 bases map to TRBD2. Trimming at V came to 6 bases and at J to 8 bases, leaving 14 bases not matched to a gene. The CDR3 length is 16 residues. CDR3 DNA: TGTGCCAGCAGAAACCCCTGGACTAGCGTGAGAGATGAGCAGTTCTTC. This translates into CASRNPWTSVRDEQFF.